This is a list of T cell receptor beta chains from one sample in a study of blood T cell repertoires in COVID-19. Sequencing used immunoSEQ multiplex PCR; TCRdb keeps in-frame clones, though not all of them. Here the sample spans 85,000 to 100,000 clones, 85% to 90% being singletons. Sequenced sample: peripheral blood. These receptors were collected from a man aged 45 to 65 with COVID-19, enrolled during active disease. The CDR3 runs from the conserved cysteine through the conserved F or W. A D gene is named only where the DNA matches it firmly. Clone size appears in some rows only: once, few, many, or a class for an expanded clone.

-,TRBV19,-,TRBJ1-2,CASSPQGGGYTF,TGTGCCAGTAGTCCCCAGGGCGGTGGCTACACCTTC
-,TRBV12-3/TRBV12-4,-,TRBJ1-6,CASSRGSPLHF,TGTGCCAGCAGTAGAGGATCACCCCTCCACTTT
TRBD2,TRBV9,once,TRBJ2-1,CASSVGSGGRSYNEQFF,TGTGCCAGCAGCGTAGGAAGCGGGGGCCGCTCCTACAATGAGCAGTTCTTC
-,TRBV19,-,TRBJ2-7,CASSTPGAVPYEQYF,TGTGCCAGTAGTACTCCAGGGGCTGTCCCCTACGAGCAGTACTTC
-,TRBV30,-,TRBJ1-2,CAWRPPGSGYTF,TGTGCCTGGAGACCTCCCGGGAGTGGCTACACCTTC
TRBD1,TRBV5-1,-,TRBJ2-5,CASSPQGALETQYF,TGCGCCAGCAGCCCACAGGGGGCTTTAGAGACCCAGTACTTC
-,TRBV12-3/TRBV12-4,-,TRBJ2-2,CASSPRNTGELFF,TGTGCCAGCAGTCCCCGTAACACCGGGGAGCTGTTTTTT
-,TRBV6-5,few,TRBJ2-7,CASTDQGREYF,TGTGCCAGCACCGACCAGGGCAGAGAGTACTTC
TRBD1,TRBV19,-,TRBJ2-1,CASTRDSSYNEQFF,TGTGCCAGTACTAGGGACAGTTCCTACAATGAGCAGTTCTTC
TRBD1,TRBV3-1/TRBV3-2,once,TRBJ2-7,CASSLQGTSYEQYF,TGTGCCAGCAGCTTACAGGGGACCTCCTACGAGCAGTACTTC
TRBD2,TRBV10-3,-,TRBJ2-2,CASAPRAGGPGELFF,TGTGCCAGCGCCCCTAGAGCGGGGGGGCCCGGGGAGCTGTTTTTT
TRBD1,TRBV2,-,TRBJ1-4,CASSVEQGGEKLFF,TGTGCCAGCAGTGTGGAACAGGGGGGTGAAAAACTGTTTTTT
TRBD1,TRBV10-3,-,TRBJ1-2,CAISGTGDGYTF,TGTGCCATCTCGGGGACAGGGGATGGCTACACCTTC
TRBD2,TRBV9,-,TRBJ2-3,CASSVRSGGGTDTQYF,TGTGCCAGCAGCGTTCGAAGCGGGGGGGGTACAGATACGCAGTATTTT
TRBD2,TRBV4-2,-,TRBJ2-1,CASSQVLPAGGFNEQFF,TGTGCCAGCAGCCAAGTTTTACCAGCGGGGGGTTTTAATGAGCAGTTCTTC
TRBD1,TRBV11-1,-,TRBJ2-5,CASSWTGSETQYF,TGTGCCAGCAGCTGGACAGGGTCAGAGACCCAGTACTTC
-,TRBV5-8,-,TRBJ1-2,CATANSSGFGRPGYTF,TGTGCCACCGCTAACTCAAGCGGTTTCGGTCGGCCTGGCTACACCTTC
TRBD1,TRBV29-1,-,TRBJ1-2,CSVGGGQGYGYTF,TGCAGCGTTGGAGGGGGACAGGGTTATGGCTACACCTTC
TRBD1,TRBV4-1,-,TRBJ1-3,CASSQDLQGSGNTIYF,TGCGCCAGCAGCCAAGATCTACAGGGGTCTGGAAACACCATATATTTT
TRBD1,TRBV5-6,once,TRBJ2-6,CASSLTTGILSGANVLTF,TGTGCCAGCAGCTTAACGACAGGGATTCTCTCTGGGGCCAACGTCCTGACTTTC
-,TRBV20-1,-,TRBJ1-2,CSAKYNYGYTF,TGCAGTGCTAAATATAACTATGGCTACACCTTC
-,TRBV28,-,TRBJ1-6,CASSFRGSVSPLHF,TGTGCCAGCAGTTTCCGGGGGTCTGTTTCACCCCTCCACTTT
-,TRBV5-4,-,TRBJ2-1,CASSLRGGSSYNEQFF,TGTGCCAGCAGCTTGAGGGGGGGGAGCTCCTACAATGAGCAGTTCTTC
-,TRBV28,-,TRBJ1-2,CASSWRMPYGYTF,TGTGCCAGCAGTTGGAGGATGCCCTATGGCTACACCTTC